Below are 6 T cell receptor beta chains sequenced from a single sample in a study of cytomegalovirus exposure and HLA in healthy donors. 60 Vbeta and 13 Jbeta primers were used in PCR. TCRdb's table, derived via immunoSEQ multiplex PCR, lists solely in-frame clones and lacks some. Of under 150,000 clones in the sample, roughly two thirds are singletons; the top ten hold over 6.5%. Sequencing was done on a sample of PBMCs. The receptors derive from a man aged 18 to 30 in good health and CMV-seropositive.

The chain joins TRBV7-6 to TRBJ1-6, with TRBD1 matching over 7 bases. V lost 4 bases and J lost 9; bases outside the gene matches: 3. The CDR3 is 13 amino acids. In germline, CDR1 is SGHVS, CDR2 FNYEAQ. CDR3 sequence reads: CASSSTGTSPLHF. As DNA, the CDR3 is TGTGCCAGCAGCTCGACAGGGACTTCACCCCTCCACTTT.

The gene calls are TRBV15 and TRBJ2-2; the match to TRBD2 covers 8 bases. The J segment lost 2 bases and the V segment lost 1 base, leaving 12 bases of the junction unmatched. The CDR3 extends over 19 amino acids. Germline assignment: CDR1 LNHNV and CDR2 YYDKDF (reference sequence). The CDR3 loop reads CATSRVPPLAGRNTGELFF. CDR3 in DNA: TGTGCCACCAGCAGAGTACCCCCTTTAGCGGGGCGAAACACCGGGGAGCTGTTTTTT.

The rearrangement uses TRBV7-8 and TRBJ2-2; 8 positions match TRBD1. The CDR3 is 16 residues long. CDR1 and CDR2 from the germline V gene are SGHVS and FQNEAQ. V lost 4 bases and J lost 6; bases outside the gene matches: 10. DNA of the CDR3: TGTGCCAGCAGCTCGACAGGGGTCCGGATAGCCGGGGAGCTGTTTTTT. It specifies CASSSTGVRIAGELFF.

The CDR3 DNA reads as TGTGCCAGCAGGGACAGGGGACTCACAGATACGCAGTATTTT. Translating it yields CASRDRGLTDTQYF. This rearrangement joins TRBV6-1 to TRBJ2-3; the match to TRBD1 covers 9 bases. Germline CDR1 is MNHNS and CDR2 is SASEGT. The CDR3 loop spans 14 amino acids. The V segment lost 6 bases and the J segment 2 bases; nucleotides outside the gene matches: 3.

The CDR3 spells CASSDGNHGNEQFF. DNA for the CDR3: TGTGCCAGCAGTGACGGCAACCATGGCAATGAGCAGTTCTTC. The chain has TRBV6-4 and TRBJ2-1, with D unclear. Trimming cost V 2 bases and J 6 bases, with 11 bases left between them. This CDR3 is 14 amino acids long. Germline CDR1 MRHNA, CDR2 SNTAGT.

The chain couples TRBV5-1 to TRBJ1-4, with 7 bases fitting TRBD1. Germline CDR1 and CDR2: SGHRS and YFSETQ. V was clipped by 2 bases and J by 7 bases; unmatched bases: 11. CDR3 length: 16 amino acids. For the CDR3, the DNA is TGCGCCAGCAGCTTAGGTTCCGGGACAGTGGGTGAAAAACTGTTTTTT. This encodes CASSLGSGTVGEKLFF.